This note documents a single T cell receptor beta chain sequence. Study processing details: It was from reference gene primer amplification that nucleated cell counts were estimated. Assay used: immunoSEQ multiplex PCR; TCRdb lists only in-frame clones, some missing. V, J and clone size were drawn from that table, and D and trimming were deduced from the DNA. Of some 90,000 clones in the sample, less than 85% are singletons; the top ten hold under 13%. CDR1 and CDR2 (germline): LGHDT, YNNKEL (reference sequence). Trimming took 2 bases from V and 6 from J, leaving 16 bases between them. This CDR3 spans 15 amino acids. The entry originates in a study of blood T cell repertoires in COVID-19.

V is TRBV3-1 (or the pseudogene TRBV3-2) and J is TRBJ2-5; weak D call: TRBD2 (7 bases). Sequencing was performed on peripheral blood. This TCR was recovered from an older man with active or convalescent COVID-19. The CDR3 sequence: CASSQSVGGGKTQYF. The CDR3 nucleotides read TGTGCCAGCAGCCAATCGGTAGGGGGGGGAAAGACCCAGTACTTC.